These 20 T cell receptor beta chains came from one sample sequenced in a study of T cell responses to AZD1222 COVID-19 vaccine. Sequenced by immunoSEQ multiplex PCR; TCRdb stores in-frame clones only, minus some. The table includes roughly 180,000 clones, roughly 92% detected once. This sample comprised peripheral blood, obtained 28 days after the second AZD1222 dose. Receptors were obtained from an adult who received the AZD1222 COVID-19 vaccine.

The chain employs TRBV7-3 and TRBJ2-1; 7 bases align to TRBD2. Germline V gene sequence: CDR1 SGHTA, CDR2 FQGTGA. Trimming took 4 bases from V and 14 from J; bases not matched to a gene: 14. This CDR3 spans 14 amino acids. The CDR3 sequence: CASSSVPGLGGKFF. DNA of the CDR3: TGTGCCAGCAGCTCCGTCCCGGGACTGGGGGGGAAGTTCTTC.

The gene calls are TRBV5-1 and TRBJ1-5; 11 bases are a match to TRBD1. V lost 0 bases and J lost 6; bases outside the gene matches: 5. The germline V gene encodes CDR1 SGHRS and CDR2 YFSETQ. There are 16 residues in the CDR3. The CDR3 DNA follows: TGCGCCAGCAGCTTGGCCGGGACAGGGGGAGGTCAGCCCCAGCATTTT. The encoded protein is CASSLAGTGGGQPQHF.

J is TRBJ2-2 and V is TRBV30; the match to TRBD2 covers 10 bases. Germline CDR1 and CDR2: GTSNPN and SVGIG (reference sequence). The CDR3 sequence is 16 residues long. J was trimmed by 1 base and V by 4 bases; bases with no gene match: 6. The CDR3 DNA reads as TGTGCCTGGAACGGAGCGGGAGGGTTGAACACCGGGGAGCTGTTTTTT. Its translation is CAWNGAGGLNTGELFF.

The chain employs TRBV5-1 and TRBJ1-4; D perhaps matches TRBD1 (5 bases). This CDR3 region has 14 residues. CDR1 is SGHRS, CDR2 YFSETQ, per germline. V shed 0 bases and J shed 7 bases, with 10 bases lying between them. The CDR3 coding sequence is TGCGCCAGCAGCTTGGGGCCTAGGGGTGAAAAACTGTTTTTT. Its translation is CASSLGPRGEKLFF.

This sequence joins TRBV9 and TRBJ1-4, with D possibly TRBD1 on 5 matching bases. Germline values: CDR1 SGDLS, CDR2 YYNGEE. V was shortened by 0 bases and J by 5 bases, with 14 bases between the two germline ends. This CDR3 spans 16 amino acids. The CDR3 DNA reads TGTGCCAGCAGCGTAGGAGGGGTTGGGGGAAATGAAAAACTGTTTTTT. Protein: CASSVGGVGGNEKLFF.

This chain uses TRBV4-3 with TRBJ1-2, with a tentative D call TRBD1 (5 bases). V was pared by 1 base and J by 8 bases, with 14 bases between. This CDR3 comprises 14 residues. Looked up from germline, CDR1 is LGHNA and CDR2 is YSLEER. CDR3 loop: CASSQVNGDGGYTF. DNA for the CDR3: TGCGCCAGCAGCCAAGTAAACGGGGACGGGGGCTACACCTTC.

CDR3 bases: TGTGCCAGAAGCGGGATTTACTGGTTAAATGAAAAACTGTTTTTT. This translates into CARSGIYWLNEKLFF. The chain carries TRBV7-5 and TRBJ1-4. TRBV7-5 is a known pseudogene. The CDR3 totals 15 residues.

This clone has a single count. This rearrangement joins TRBV9 to TRBJ1-3; D not resolved. Germline assignment: CDR1 SGDLS and CDR2 YYNGEE. The CDR3 extends over 15 amino acids. Trimming cost V 0 bases and J 4 bases, with 11 bases left between them. CDR3 loop: CASSVDIRVGNTIYF. Here the CDR3 DNA reads TGTGCCAGCAGCGTAGATATTAGGGTCGGAAACACCATATATTTT.

The chain couples TRBV14 to TRBJ1-1; D is unclear. Trimming pared 0 bases from V and 2 bases from J, leaving 10 bases between. Germline V gene sequence: CDR1 SGHDN, CDR2 FVKESK. The CDR3 is 15 residues long. The CDR3 is CASSQDRFSNTEAFF. CDR3 nucleotides: TGTGCCAGCAGCCAAGATAGGTTCAGTAACACTGAAGCTTTCTTT.

The chain is built from TRBV15 and TRBJ1-5, with D possibly matching TRBD1 (5 bases). V shed 1 base and J shed 5 bases, with 12 bases lying between them. Germline V CDR1 and CDR2: LNHNV, YYDKDF (reference sequence). The CDR3 contains 15 residues. The CDR3 spells CATSRAHWGDQPQHF. CDR3 in DNA: TGTGCCACCAGCAGAGCCCATTGGGGGGATCAGCCCCAGCATTTT.

This clone was seen more than once but under ten times. The J gene is TRBJ1-1, the V gene TRBV4-3, with D perhaps TRBD1 (5 bases). Per germline, CDR1 LGHNA and CDR2 YSLEER. V lost 1 base, J lost 1 base, and 7 bases lay in between. The CDR3 spans 14 residues. The CDR3 region has the DNA TGCGCCAGCAGCCAAGGACAGTGGAACACTGAAGCTTTCTTT. It yields the protein CASSQGQWNTEAFF.

V usage is TRBV4-3 and J usage is TRBJ1-4; tentative D call: TRBD1 (5 bases). CDR1 and CDR2 (germline): LGHNA, YSLEER. V lost 1 base and J 6 bases, leaving 15 bases between the germline ends. The CDR3 contains 16 residues. CDR3 loop: CASSQVSDSPYEKLFF. Written as DNA, the CDR3 is TGCGCCAGCAGCCAAGTTTCAGACAGCCCCTATGAAAAACTGTTTTTT.

The chain employs TRBV12-5 and TRBJ1-5; D not certain. This CDR3 spans 14 amino acids. The germline V and J ends were trimmed by 1 base and 12 bases, with 16 bases remaining between them. The germline CDR1 and CDR2 sequences are LGHNT and FRNRAP. DNA of the CDR3: TGTGCTAGTGGTTTGGGGGGTGGAGGTGGTTTCCAGCATTTT. As protein: CASGLGGGGGFQHF. The full variable domain, its missing parts supplied by reference TRBV12-5 and TRBJ1-5, is DARVTQTPRHKVTEMGQEVTMRCQPILGHNTVFWYRQTMMQGLELLAYFRNRAPLDDSGMPKDRFSAEMPDATLATLKIQPSEPRDSAVYFCASGLGGGGGFQHFGDGTRLSIL.

V is TRBV9 and J is TRBJ2-7; no clear D gene. Germline assignment: CDR1 SGDLS and CDR2 YYNGEE. Trimming left V 0 bases short and J 2 bases short, with 21 bases between. This CDR3 contains 18 residues. The chain's CDR3 is CASSVGPPTSVGTYEQYF. The CDR3 DNA reads TGTGCCAGCAGCGTAGGTCCCCCGACCTCTGTGGGAACCTACGAGCAGTACTTC.

V usage is TRBV4-2 and J usage is TRBJ1-2; no reliable D call. Trimming left V 5 bases short and J 13 bases short, with 17 bases between. CDR1 is LGHNA and CDR2 is YNFKEQ in the germline V gene. The CDR3 is 12 residues long. The CDR3 is CASSSEGPAGTF. DNA for the CDR3: TGTGCCAGCAGCTCCGAGGGTCCGGCAGGCACCTTC.

This chain links TRBV6-4 with TRBJ1-2; D remains unclear. V dropped 8 bases and J dropped 1 base, with 8 bases sitting between them. This CDR3 spans 12 amino acids. Germline lookup yields CDR1 MRHNA and CDR2 SNTAGT. As DNA, the CDR3 is TGTGCCAGCTCTGTCGGTAACTATGGCTACACCTTC. Its protein product is CASSVGNYGYTF.

V and J are TRBV19 and TRBJ2-7; weak D call: TRBD1 (6 bases). CDR3 size: 16 residues. Germline CDR1 reads LNHDA; CDR2 reads SQIVND (reference sequence). Trimming removed 5 bases from V and 4 bases from J, with 21 bases in between. This CDR3 reads CASSPAMDSTRYEQYF. The DNA of the CDR3 is TGTGCCAGTAGTCCTGCCATGGACAGTACCCGATACGAGCAGTACTTC.

This chain links TRBV7-8 with TRBJ1-2; D perhaps matches TRBD1 (5 bases). The length of the CDR3 is 15 residues. V lost 2 bases and J lost 8, with 18 bases in between. Germline CDR1 is SGHVS and CDR2 is FQNEAQ. The CDR3 here is CASSLFGARNIGYTF. The CDR3, as DNA: TGTGCCAGCAGCTTATTCGGGGCCAGGAATATCGGCTACACCTTC. Full variable domain (missing parts from reference TRBV7-8 and TRBJ1-2): GAGVSQSPRYKVAKRGQDVALRCDPISGHVSLFWYQQALGQGPEFLTYFQNEAQLDKSGLPSDRFFAERPEGSVSTLKIQRTQQEDSAVYLCASSLFGARNIGYTFGSGTRLTVV.

This chain uses TRBV6-1 with TRBJ2-1, with TRBD2 matching 10 bases. V was clipped by 2 bases and J by 6 bases; unmatched bases: 4. Germline V gene data show CDR1 as MNHNS and CDR2 as SASEGT. The CDR3 is 15 residues long. CDR3 sequence: CASSEWLAGVNEQFF. In DNA, the CDR3 is TGTGCCAGCAGTGAATGGCTAGCGGGAGTCAATGAGCAGTTCTTC.

V usage is TRBV2 and J usage is TRBJ2-7; TRBD2 matches 12 bases. The germline CDR1 and CDR2 sequences are SNHLY and FYNNEI. The CDR3 is 16 amino acids. The junction had 12 bases not matched to a gene; V was cut back by 7 bases and J by 5 bases. The DNA of the CDR3 is TGTGCCAGCAAGGTGACTAGCGGGAGAAGGAGGGACGAGCAGTACTTC. Translation: CASKVTSGRRRDEQYF.